This T cell receptor beta chain was found in a study of Tregs in tolerant kidney transplant recipients. Related graft donors supplied nonmyeloablative bone marrow transplants, and mixed chimerism was transient. As to this clone: The read ends 3 residues shy of where the CDR3 ends; the end is completed using the germline J gene.

Measured with immunoSEQ multiplex PCR; TCRdb has only the in-frame clones, and not every one. Its table records some 30,000 clones. The CDR3 extends over 13 amino acids. Germline-derived CDR1 and CDR2 are DFQATT and SNEGSKA (reference sequence). Trimming shortened V by 5 bases and J by 0 bases, and 10 bases separated the two germline ends. The sample was CD4+ T cells from blood (PBMCs), taken 24 months after the transplant. This TCR derives from a human patient who received a combined kidney and bone marrow transplant. Some T cells may have come from the graft donor. The chain uses TRBV20-1 and TRBJ2-5; tentative D call: TRBD2 (6 bases). The CDR3 sequence is CSAGGGNQETQYF. CDR3 DNA (partial): TGCAGTGCTGGAGGCGGGAACCAAGAGACC.